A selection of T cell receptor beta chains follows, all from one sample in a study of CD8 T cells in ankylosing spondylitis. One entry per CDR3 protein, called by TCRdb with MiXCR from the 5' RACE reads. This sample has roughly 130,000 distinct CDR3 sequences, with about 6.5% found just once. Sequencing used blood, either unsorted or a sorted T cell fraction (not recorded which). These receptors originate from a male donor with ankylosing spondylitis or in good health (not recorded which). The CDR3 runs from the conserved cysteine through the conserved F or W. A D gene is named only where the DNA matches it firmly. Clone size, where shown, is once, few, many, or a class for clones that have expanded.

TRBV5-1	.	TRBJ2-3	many	TGCGCCAGCAGCTTGCTATCCTCGGGGGGCCCAGATACGCAGTATTTT	CASSLLSSGGPDTQYF
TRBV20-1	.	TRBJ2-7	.	TGCAGTGCCAGGCAGGGGTCCTACGAGCAGTACTTC	CSARQGSYEQYF
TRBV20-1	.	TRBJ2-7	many	TGCAGTGCCCCTACGGGGGGCTCTCTCGGGGAGCAGTACTTC	CSAPTGGSLGEQYF
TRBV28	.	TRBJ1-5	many	TGTGCCAGCAGTTTGGCAGGGTTCGGTCAGCCCCAGCATTTT	CASSLAGFGQPQHF
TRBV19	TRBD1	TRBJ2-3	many	TGTGCCAGTGGGTGGACAGGCGCAGATACGCAGTATTTT	CASGWTGADTQYF
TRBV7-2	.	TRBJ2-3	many	TGTGCCAGCAGCTTAACACCGGGGGCGCAGTATTTT	CASSLTPGAQYF
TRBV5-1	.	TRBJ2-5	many	TGCGCCAGCAGCTTTCAACAGCTCCAAGAGACCCAGTACTTC	CASSFQQLQETQYF
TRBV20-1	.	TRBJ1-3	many	TGCAGTGCTGAAGGTCAGCCAGAGAGAAACACCATATATTTT	CSAEGQPERNTIYF
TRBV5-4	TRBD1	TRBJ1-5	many	TGTGCCAGCAGCGTGAAATATCGGACAGGGTGTTGCAGCAATCAGCCCCAGCATTTT	CASSVKYRTGCCSNQPQHF
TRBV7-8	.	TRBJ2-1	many	TGTGCCAGCAGCTTATGGCCGGGGGGCGTTTCCTACAATGAGCAGTTCTTC	CASSLWPGGVSYNEQFF
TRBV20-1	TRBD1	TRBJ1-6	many	TGCAGTGCCCCAAGGACAGGGGGCAGTTCACCCCTCCACTTT	CSAPRTGGSSPLHF
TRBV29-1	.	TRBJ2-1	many	TGCAGCGTTCACGCGGATTCCTACAATGAGCAGTTCTTC	CSVHADSYNEQFF
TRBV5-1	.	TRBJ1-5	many	TGCGCCAGCAGCTTTGGACCCTGGGGTAATCAGCCCCAGCATTTT	CASSFGPWGNQPQHF
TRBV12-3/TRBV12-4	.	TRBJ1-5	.	TGTGCCAGCAGTTTATCGGGGGATCAGCCCCAGCATTTT	CASSLSGDQPQHF
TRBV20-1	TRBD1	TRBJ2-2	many	TGCAGTGCTAGGGCCCTTGACAGGGCGAACACCGGGGAGCTGTTTTTT	CSARALDRANTGELFF
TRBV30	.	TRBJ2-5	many	TGTGCCTGGAGACAAGAGACCCAGTACTTC	CAWRQETQYF
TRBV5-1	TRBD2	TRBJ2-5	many	TGCGCCAGCAGCTTTGCGGGAGACGAGACCCAGTACTTC	CASSFAGDETQYF
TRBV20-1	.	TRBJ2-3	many	TGCAGTGCTTCCACTTGGGGAGGAGAAGATACGCAGTATTTT	CSASTWGGEDTQYF
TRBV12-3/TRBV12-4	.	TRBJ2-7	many	TGTGCCAGCACCTCGAGCGAAAACGAGCAGTACTTC	CASTSSENEQYF
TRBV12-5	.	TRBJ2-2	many	TGTGCTAGTGGTTTGGTACCCCTAGCCGGGACCGGGGAGCTGTTTTTT	CASGLVPLAGTGELFF
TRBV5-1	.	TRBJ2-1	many	TGCGCCAGCAGCGCGGGACTTGGGGCCGTCAATGAGCAGTTCTTC	CASSAGLGAVNEQFF
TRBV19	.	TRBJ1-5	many	TGTGCCAGTACCCCCTTCCCCATGGGCAATCAGCCCCAGCATTTT	CASTPFPMGNQPQHF
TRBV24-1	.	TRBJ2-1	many	TGTGCCACCAGTGATGTGGGCAATGAGCAGTTCTTC	CATSDVGNEQFF
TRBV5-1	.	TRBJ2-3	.	TGCGCCAGCAGCTTGGGGTCGTCGGGGCAGACAGATACGCAGTATTTT	CASSLGSSGQTDTQYF
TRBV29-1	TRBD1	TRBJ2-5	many	TGCAGCGTTGAGCAGGGGGCGGGAGAGACCCAGTACTTC	CSVEQGAGETQYF
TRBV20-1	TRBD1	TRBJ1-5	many	TGCAGTGCTAGCCGACAGGGGGCAGATCAGCCCCAGCATTTT	CSASRQGADQPQHF